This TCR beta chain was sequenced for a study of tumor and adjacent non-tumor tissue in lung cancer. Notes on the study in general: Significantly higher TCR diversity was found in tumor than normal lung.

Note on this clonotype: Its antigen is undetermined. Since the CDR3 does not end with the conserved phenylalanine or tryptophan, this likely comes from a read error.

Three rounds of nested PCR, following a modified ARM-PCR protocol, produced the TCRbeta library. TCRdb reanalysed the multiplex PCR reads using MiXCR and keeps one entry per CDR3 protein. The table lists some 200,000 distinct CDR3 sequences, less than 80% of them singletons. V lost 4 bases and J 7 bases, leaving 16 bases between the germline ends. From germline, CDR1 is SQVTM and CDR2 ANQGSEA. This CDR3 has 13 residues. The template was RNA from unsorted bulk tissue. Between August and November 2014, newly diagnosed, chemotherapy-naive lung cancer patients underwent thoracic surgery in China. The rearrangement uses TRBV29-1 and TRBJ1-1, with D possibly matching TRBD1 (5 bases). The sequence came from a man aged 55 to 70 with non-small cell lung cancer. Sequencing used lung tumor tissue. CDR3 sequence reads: CSVAVGPDNEAFV. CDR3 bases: TGCAGCGTTGCAGTAGGGCCGGACAATGAAGCTTTCGTT.